These T cell receptor beta chains were read from a single sample in a study of T cell responses to AZD1222 COVID-19 vaccine. Clones were read by immunoSEQ multiplex PCR, and TCRdb kept only the in-frame ones, dropping some. The repertoire holds about 97,000 clones, around 89% seen once, with 7.5% in the top ten. This specimen was peripheral blood, taken on day 0 of AZD1222 vaccination. These receptors all stem from an adult in good health. Both conserved end residues are part of each CDR3. D genes are given only for firm matches. Not all rows give a size; the values are once, few, many and, for expanded clones, a class.

size | J | V | D | CDR3 | DNA
. | TRBJ1-2 | TRBV6-5 | TRBD1 | CASSSYDRDYTF | TGTGCCAGCAGTTCCTACGACAGGGATTACACCTTC
. | TRBJ2-5 | TRBV15 | . | CATSRARGEQETQYF | TGTGCCACCAGCAGAGCCCGCGGCGAGCAAGAGACCCAGTACTTC
. | TRBJ2-1 | TRBV7-9 | TRBD2 | CASSLSGEGEQFF | TGTGCCAGCAGCTTAAGCGGGGAGGGTGAGCAGTTCTTC
. | TRBJ2-1 | TRBV4-2 | . | CASSQDGSRSHNEQFF | TGTGCCAGCAGCCAAGATGGGTCGAGGAGTCACAATGAGCAGTTCTTC
. | TRBJ2-6 | TRBV19 | TRBD1 | CASSIRQGLSSGANVLTF | TGTGCCAGTAGTATACGACAGGGCCTAAGCTCTGGGGCCAACGTCCTGACTTTC
few | TRBJ2-1 | TRBV7-2 | . | CASSLAGRGEPFF | TGTGCCAGCAGCTTAGCGGGGAGGGGGGAGCCGTTCTTC
. | TRBJ1-6 | TRBV9 | TRBD1 | CASSVDWWEGTANSPLHF | TGTGCCAGCAGCGTAGATTGGTGGGAGGGGACAGCAAATTCACCCCTCCACTTT
. | TRBJ2-2 | TRBV18 | TRBD1 | CASSSGTDGAGELFF | TGTGCCAGCTCTTCCGGGACAGACGGCGCCGGGGAGCTGTTTTTT
few | TRBJ2-7 | TRBV5-4 | . | CASSLGFEKSYEQYF | TGTGCCAGCAGCTTGGGGTTCGAGAAGAGCTACGAGCAGTACTTC
once | TRBJ2-3 | TRBV11-3 | TRBD2 | CASSLRGDTDTQYF | TGTGCCAGCAGCTTACGGGGGGACACAGATACGCAGTATTTT
. | TRBJ2-2 | TRBV12-3/TRBV12-4 | TRBD2 | CASSLAGAGELFF | TGTGCCAGCAGTTTGGCGGGGGCCGGGGAGCTGTTTTTT
. | TRBJ1-1 | TRBV5-8 | . | CASSLFGRANTEAFF | TGTGCCAGCAGCTTATTTGGCAGGGCGAACACTGAAGCTTTCTTT
few | TRBJ1-2 | TRBV29-1 | . | CSAPGESGYTF | TGCAGCGCTCCGGGGGAGAGTGGCTACACCTTC
. | TRBJ2-7 | TRBV4-1 | . | CASSQDGGPVMQQYF | TGCGCCAGCAGCCAAGATGGGGGTCCAGTTATGCAGCAGTACTTC
. | TRBJ1-2 | TRBV18 | TRBD1 | CASSPRDSGTGFRGYTF | TGTGCCAGCTCACCACGGGACTCCGGGACAGGGTTTCGTGGCTACACCTTC
. | TRBJ1-6 | TRBV5-1 | TRBD1 | CASSLGVGTGVNSPLHF | TGCGCCAGCAGCTTGGGGGTAGGGACAGGGGTTAATTCACCCCTCCACTTT
. | TRBJ1-2 | TRBV3-1/TRBV3-2 | . | CASSQVSRSGGYTF | TGTGCCAGCAGCCAAGTCTCGCGTTCGGGGGGCTACACCTTC
. | TRBJ1-1 | TRBV19 | . | CASRPRPTVSTEAFF | TGTGCCAGTCGCCCCCGGCCCACGGTAAGCACTGAAGCTTTCTTT
. | TRBJ2-7 | TRBV12-3/TRBV12-4 | TRBD2 | CASSPGWGGEQYF | TGTGCCAGCAGTCCTGGGTGGGGGGGAGAGCAGTACTTC
. | TRBJ2-1 | TRBV6-2/TRBV6-3 | TRBD2 | CASSYPWGGEQFF | TGTGCCAGCAGTTATCCCTGGGGGGGTGAGCAGTTCTTC
. | TRBJ2-7 | TRBV5-8 | TRBD1 | CASSPGVTGGAYEQYF | TGTGCCAGCAGCCCGGGGGTGACAGGGGGCGCTTACGAGCAGTACTTC
few | TRBJ1-2 | TRBV24-1 | . | CATSDDRERYGYTF | TGTGCCACCAGTGACGACAGAGAGAGGTATGGCTACACCTTC
. | TRBJ1-1 | TRBV9 | . | CASTSGTWDTEAFF | TGTGCCAGCACCTCCGGGACTTGGGACACTGAAGCTTTCTTT
few | TRBJ2-2 | TRBV3-1/TRBV3-2 | . | CASSQEGHSPGELFF | TGTGCCAGCAGCCAAGAAGGGCATAGCCCCGGGGAGCTGTTTTTT
. | TRBJ2-7 | TRBV6-2/TRBV6-3 | . | CASSSFRQGGSYEQYF | TGTGCCAGCAGTTCTTTCCGACAGGGAGGTTCCTACGAGCAGTACTTC
. | TRBJ1-2 | TRBV5-1 | . | CASSPDSNYGYTF | TGCGCCAGCAGCCCGGACAGTAACTATGGCTACACCTTC
few | TRBJ2-7 | TRBV27 | TRBD2 | CASRTGGGSGRKGNEQYF | TGTGCCAGCAGGACCGGGGGAGGTAGCGGGAGAAAGGGAAACGAGCAGTACTTC
. | TRBJ1-5 | TRBV28 | . | CASSPGTPHQPQHF | TGTGCCAGCAGTCCCGGGACACCCCATCAGCCCCAGCATTTT
. | TRBJ2-7 | TRBV2 | TRBD1 | CASSQETGLGYEQYF | TGTGCCAGCAGCCAGGAGACAGGGTTGGGCTACGAGCAGTACTTC
once | TRBJ1-4 | TRBV29-1 | . | CSVVASGATNEKLFF | TGCAGCGTTGTAGCGTCAGGTGCAACTAATGAAAAACTGTTTTTT
. | TRBJ2-1 | TRBV3-1/TRBV3-2 | . | CASSQGPGEQFF | TGTGCCAGCAGCCAAGGGCCGGGGGAGCAGTTCTTC
. | TRBJ1-5 | TRBV21-1 | . | CASSKIGQGMDQPQHF | TGTGCCAGCAGCAAAATCGGACAGGGGATGGATCAGCCCCAGCATTTT
. | TRBJ2-6 | TRBV19 | . | CASSIFGWLSGDPSGANVLTF | TGTGCCAGTAGTATTTTTGGGTGGCTTTCTGGGGACCCCTCTGGGGCCAACGTCCTGACTTTC